These 31 T cell receptor beta chains were all obtained from the same sample, sequenced in a study of T cell responses to AZD1222 COVID-19 vaccine. Measured with immunoSEQ multiplex PCR; TCRdb has only the in-frame clones, and not every one. The sample lists roughly 120,000 clones, about nine tenths occurring once. The source material was peripheral blood, sampled 28 days after the second AZD1222 dose. The origin of the receptors is an adult who received the AZD1222 COVID-19 vaccine.

V is TRBV4-2 and J is TRBJ1-2, with 8 bases aligning to TRBD1. The CDR3 extends over 15 amino acids. Germline loops: CDR1 LGHNA, CDR2 YNFKEQ. V was clipped by 3 bases and J by 5 bases; unmatched bases: 8. The CDR3 protein is CASSQMDRARYGYTF. The CDR3 bases are TGTGCCAGCAGCCAGATGGACAGGGCGAGATATGGCTACACCTTC.

Concerning this clone itself: Other DNA sequences in this sample translate to the same CDR3. V and J are TRBV6-2 or TRBV6-3 and TRBJ2-7; D not certain. Germline CDR1 is MNHEY and CDR2 is SVGEGT. The CDR3 extends over 12 amino acids. V shed 5 bases and J shed 2 bases, with 7 bases lying between them. This CDR3 reads CASSPVAYEQYF. The CDR3 nucleotides are TGTGCCAGCAGTCCCGTTGCCTACGAGCAGTACTTC.

This clone was counted a single time. The chain combines TRBV7-9 with TRBJ1-1; D is undetermined. This CDR3 contains 13 residues. Germline V gene sequence: CDR1 SEHNR, CDR2 FQNEAQ (reference sequence). Trimming shortened V by 1 base and J by 4 bases, and 7 bases separated the two germline ends. The CDR3 is CASSLELGTEAFF. In DNA, the CDR3 is TGTGCCAGCAGCTTAGAATTGGGCACTGAAGCTTTCTTT.

The chain links TRBV12-3 or TRBV12-4 to TRBJ2-7; weak D call: TRBD1 (5 bases). Trimming removed 3 bases at V and 5 bases at J, with 11 bases between. This CDR3 is 13 amino acids long. The CDR3 reads CASSFGRANEQYF. Written as DNA, the CDR3 is TGTGCCAGCAGTTTTGGCAGGGCCAACGAGCAGTACTTC.

The chain has TRBV10-3 and TRBJ1-4, with D unclear. CDR3 length: 13 residues. Germline V gene data show CDR1 as ENHRY and CDR2 as SYGVKD. Deletions cut 0 bases from V and 7 bases from J, with 6 bases between. The chain's CDR3 is CAISESGSEKLFF. The CDR3 region has the DNA TGTGCCATCAGTGAGTCAGGGTCTGAAAAACTGTTTTTT.

V usage is TRBV19 and J usage is TRBJ2-2, with TRBD1 matching over 9 bases. CDR3 size: 15 residues. V dropped 10 bases and J dropped 5; count of bases not matched to a gene: 11. Germline CDR1 and CDR2: LNHDA and SQIVND (reference sequence). The chain's CDR3 is CATKGQGGGTGELFF. The CDR3 DNA reads as TGTGCCACCAAGGGACAGGGTGGTGGAACCGGGGAGCTGTTTTTT.

V gene TRBV2 combines with J gene TRBJ2-5; D gene unclear. Per germline, CDR1 SNHLY and CDR2 FYNNEI. This CDR3 is built from 12 residues. V was trimmed by 4 bases and J by 4 bases, leaving 7 bases between them. The CDR3 loop is CASSAIRETQYF. CDR3 in DNA: TGTGCCAGCAGTGCGATACGAGAGACCCAGTACTTC.

The chain uses TRBV2 and TRBJ1-3, with a weak D call TRBD1 (5 bases). Trimming took 4 bases from V and 0 from J, leaving 10 bases between them. The CDR3 is made up of 15 amino acids. CDR1 is SNHLY and CDR2 is FYNNEI in the germline V gene. The CDR3: CASSVRGLSGNTIYF. In DNA, the CDR3 is TGTGCCAGCAGTGTTCGGGGCCTCTCTGGAAACACCATATATTTT. The full variable domain, in which reference TRBV2 and TRBJ1-3 provide the parts outside the CDR3, is EPEVTQTPSHQVTQMGQEVILRCVPISNHLYFYWYRQILGQKVEFLVSFYNNEISEKSEIFDDQFSVERPDGSNFTLKIRSTKLEDSAMYFCASSVRGLSGNTIYFGEGSWLTVV.

The genes are TRBV7-2 and TRBJ2-5, with 8 bases aligning to TRBD1. Germline values: CDR1 SGHTA, CDR2 FQGNSA. V shed 8 bases and J 2 bases; nucleotides not matched to a gene: 4. This CDR3 spans 13 amino acids. CDR3: CASLQGGQETQYF. The CDR3 DNA reads TGTGCCAGCCTACAGGGGGGACAAGAGACCCAGTACTTC.

V gene TRBV4-1 combines with J gene TRBJ1-1, with a tentative D call TRBD1 (5 bases). This CDR3 has 14 residues. CDR1 MGHRA and CDR2 YSYEKL come from the germline V gene. V lost 1 base to trimming and J lost 3 bases, with 9 bases between them. Here the CDR3 DNA reads TGCGCCAGCAGCCAAGGGGAGACAGACACTGAAGCTTTCTTT. Amino acids: CASSQGETDTEAFF.

The rearrangement links TRBV7-2 to TRBJ1-3; TRBD1 is a possible D gene (6 bases). This CDR3 has 16 amino acids. Deletions cut 4 bases from V and 0 bases from J, with 13 bases between. Germline loops: CDR1 SGHTA, CDR2 FQGNSA. The CDR3 DNA reads TGTGCCAGCAGCTCTCGACAGGCGCTCTCTGGAAACACCATATATTTT. It encodes CASSSRQALSGNTIYF. Full variable domain (remainder filled in from reference TRBV7-2 and TRBJ1-3): GAGVSQSPSNKVTEKGKDVELRCDPISGHTALYWYRQSLGQGLEFLIYFQGNSAPDKSGLPSDRFSAERTGGSVSTLTIQRTQQEDSAVYLCASSSRQALSGNTIYFGEGSWLTVV.

This sequence joins TRBV10-3 and TRBJ1-2; 10 positions match TRBD1. The junction had 5 bases not matched to a gene; V was cut back by 8 bases and J by 2 bases. The germline V gene has CDR1 ENHRY and CDR2 SYGVKD. The CDR3 is 14 residues long. In nucleotides, the CDR3 is TGTGCCATCTCCAGGGACAGGGGAAACTATGGCTACACCTTC. This sequence encodes CAISRDRGNYGYTF.

This chain connects TRBV5-1 to TRBJ2-1, with 14 nucleotides matching TRBD2. The CDR3 has 19 amino acids. The V segment lost 7 bases and the J segment 6 bases; nucleotides outside the gene matches: 18. In germline, CDR1 is SGHRS, CDR2 YFSETQ. The chain's CDR3 is CASCIPGLAGVLVINEQFF. The CDR3 bases are TGCGCCAGCTGCATACCGGGACTAGCGGGGGTCTTGGTTATCAATGAGCAGTTCTTC. The variable domain in full, with the rest retrieved from reference TRBV5-1 and TRBJ2-1, is KAGVTQTPRYLIKTRGQQVTLSCSPISGHRSVSWYQQTPGQGLQFLFEYFSETQRNKGNFPGRFSGRQFSNSRSEMNVSTLELGDSALYLCASCIPGLAGVLVINEQFFGPGTRLTVL.

This clone was observed a single time. The V gene is TRBV10-1, the J gene TRBJ2-7, with 9 nucleotides matching TRBD1. The CDR3 length is 14 residues. Germline V gene data show CDR1 as WNHNN and CDR2 as SYGVQD (reference sequence). J was trimmed by 3 bases and V by 5 bases; bases with no gene match: 5. The CDR3 loop reads CASSQGQGSYEQYF. Written as DNA, the CDR3 is TGCGCCAGCAGTCAGGGACAGGGAAGCTACGAGCAGTACTTC.

The J gene is TRBJ1-6, the V gene TRBV7-2; the match to TRBD1 covers 7 bases. Germline CDR1 and CDR2: SGHTA and FQGNSA. This CDR3 region has 14 residues. V was pared by 4 bases and J by 10 bases, with 7 bases of the junction left unmatched. The CDR3 DNA follows: TGTGCCAGCAGCTACCTCCAGGGGGGCTCACCCCTCCACTTT. This gives the protein CASSYLQGGSPLHF.

V and J are TRBV5-1 and TRBJ1-4; D unresolved. The CDR3 runs 15 residues. The germline gives CDR1 SGHRS, CDR2 YFSETQ. The V gene lost 0 bases and the J gene lost 0 bases, with 6 bases spanning the gap. This CDR3 reads CASSLGSSTNEKLFF. Written as DNA, the CDR3 is TGCGCCAGCAGCTTGGGTTCGTCAACTAATGAAAAACTGTTTTTT.

V is TRBV2 and J is TRBJ1-1, with TRBD1 matching 11 bases. This CDR3 has 16 amino acids. Trimming removed 3 bases from V and 3 bases from J; junction bases left unmatched: 6. CDR1 and CDR2 (germline): SNHLY, FYNNEI. CDR3 bases: TGTGCCAGCAGTGAGTTATGGGACAGGGGGGACACTGAAGCTTTCTTT. It codes for CASSELWDRGDTEAFF.

This sequence joins TRBV5-1 and TRBJ1-2; 8 bases fit TRBD1. The CDR3 has 17 residues. V shed 4 bases and J 0 bases; nucleotides not matched to a gene: 11. CDR1 SGHRS and CDR2 YFSETQ come from the germline V gene. The CDR3 loop is CASSGGTGGTANYGYTF. The CDR3 nucleotides are TGCGCCAGCAGCGGGGGAACAGGGGGTACCGCTAACTATGGCTACACCTTC. Full variable domain (rest looked up from reference TRBV5-1 and TRBJ1-2): KAGVTQTPRYLIKTRGQQVTLSCSPISGHRSVSWYQQTPGQGLQFLFEYFSETQRNKGNFPGRFSGRQFSNSRSEMNVSTLELGDSALYLCASSGGTGGTANYGYTFGSGTRLTVV.

The chain carries TRBV7-9 and TRBJ2-7; perhaps TRBD1 as D (5 bases). Deletions cut 5 bases from V and 2 bases from J, with 13 bases between. The V gene's germline CDR1 is SEHNR and CDR2 FQNEAQ (reference sequence). The CDR3 totals 14 residues. Here the CDR3 DNA reads TGTGCCAGCAGCGTTAACCCGACAGCCTACGAGCAGTACTTC. Residues: CASSVNPTAYEQYF.

V gene TRBV11-2 combines with J gene TRBJ2-7, with 7 nucleotides matching TRBD1. CDR1 is SGHAT and CDR2 is FQNNGV in the germline V gene. CDR3 length equals 13 residues. J gave up 4 bases and V 3 bases, and 3 bases lay outside the gene matches. In DNA form, the CDR3 reads TGTGCCAGCAGCTTTACAGGGGTGTACGAGCAGTACTTC. Its translation is CASSFTGVYEQYF.

V usage is TRBV27 and J usage is TRBJ2-7; D may match TRBD1 or TRBD2 (6 bases each). CDR1 is MNHEY and CDR2 is SMNVEV in the germline V gene (reference sequence). This CDR3 is 13 amino acids long. Trimming shortened V by 2 bases and J by 6 bases, and 11 bases separated the two germline ends. This CDR3 is CASSLGGGAEQYF. CDR3 nucleotide sequence: TGTGCCAGCAGTTTAGGAGGGGGAGCCGAGCAGTACTTC.

The V gene is TRBV3-1 (or the pseudogene TRBV3-2), the J gene TRBJ2-7, with D possibly TRBD1 on 5 matching bases. The germline gives CDR1 LGHDT, CDR2 YNNKEL (reference sequence). V shed 1 base and J shed 3 bases, with 13 bases lying between them. The CDR3 runs to 15 residues. CDR3 region: CASSQGVTANYEQYF. The CDR3, as DNA: TGTGCCAGCAGCCAAGGGGTGACAGCGAACTACGAGCAGTACTTC.

The rearrangement links TRBV7-3 to TRBJ2-2, with TRBD2 as a possible D gene (5 bases). Germline V gene data show CDR1 as SGHTA and CDR2 as FQGTGA. The V and J ends lost 4 bases and 2 bases respectively, with 8 bases between them. The length of the CDR3 is 14 residues. The CDR3 loop is CASSYRGNTGELFF. CDR3 bases: TGTGCCAGCAGCTACCGGGGTAACACCGGGGAGCTGTTTTTT.

The chain has TRBV6-2 or TRBV6-3 and TRBJ1-5; D is perhaps TRBD1 (5 bases). CDR1 is MNHEY, CDR2 SVGEGT, per germline. The V and J ends lost 2 bases and 0 bases respectively, with 20 bases between them. The length of the CDR3 is 19 residues. DNA for the CDR3: TGTGCCAGCAGTTACCCGACCGGGGCCTACCGCCGTAGCAATCAGCCCCAGCATTTT. As protein: CASSYPTGAYRRSNQPQHF.

The chain employs TRBV3-1 (or the pseudogene TRBV3-2) and TRBJ2-2; D unresolved. The CDR3 extends over 17 amino acids. V shed 0 bases and J shed 1 base, with 12 bases lying between them. Germline loops: CDR1 LGHDT, CDR2 YNNKEL (reference sequence). In nucleotides, the CDR3 is TGTGCCAGCAGCCAAGAGGGCTACGGGCGGAACACCGGGGAGCTGTTTTTT. Residues: CASSQEGYGRNTGELFF.

The V and J genes are TRBV24-1 and TRBJ1-3; TRBD1 matches at 7 bases. This CDR3 has 17 amino acids. Germline V CDR1 and CDR2: KGHDR, SFDVKD. The V and J ends lost 4 bases and 3 bases, in that order; junction bases with no gene match: 11. Here the CDR3 DNA reads TGTGCCACCAGTGAACCCCCTGACAGGGCAGGTGGAAACACCATATATTTT. It is translated as CATSEPPDRAGGNTIYF.

This sequence joins TRBV19 and TRBJ2-3, with D hard to call. The ends were cut back, 2 bases at V and 3 bases at J, with 15 bases in the middle. The CDR3 runs to 16 residues. Germline-derived CDR1 and CDR2 are LNHDA and SQIVND (reference sequence). CDR3 sequence (DNA): TGTGCCAGTAGTATAACCAGAAAGCTCGGGACAGATACGCAGTATTTT. Encoded protein: CASSITRKLGTDTQYF. Using reference TRBV19 and TRBJ2-3 for the parts outside the CDR3, the full variable domain is DGGITQSPKYLFRKEGQNVTLSCEQNLNHDAMYWYRQDPGQGLRLIYYSQIVNDFQKGDIAEGYSVSREKKESFPLTVTSAQKNPTAFYLCASSITRKLGTDTQYFGPGTRLTVL.

The chain uses TRBV7-2 and TRBJ2-3, with 7 bases fitting TRBD1. Germline CDR1 and CDR2: SGHTA and FQGNSA. The CDR3 spans 15 residues. V lost 5 bases, J lost 0 bases, and 5 bases stayed unmatched. DNA of the CDR3: TGTGCCAGCAGCCAAGGGGGCCTAAGCACAGATACGCAGTATTTT. Translating it yields CASSQGGLSTDTQYF.

The rearrangement joins TRBV7-8 to TRBJ2-5; 7 bases align to TRBD1. V was pared by 1 base and J by 2 bases, with 10 bases of the junction left unmatched. Germline values: CDR1 SGHVS, CDR2 FQNEAQ. This CDR3 has 17 residues. The CDR3 DNA reads TGTGCCAGCAGCTTAGTGGTCGTCAGGGGGTTTCAAGAGACCCAGTACTTC. It translates to CASSLVVVRGFQETQYF.

The chain recombines TRBV27 with TRBJ2-7; 12 bases are a match to TRBD2. The CDR3 covers 13 residues. The J segment lost 6 bases and the V segment lost 8 bases, leaving 5 bases of the junction unmatched. Germline V CDR1 and CDR2: MNHEY, SMNVEV (reference sequence). CDR3 loop: CASRLLAGGEQYF. In DNA form, the CDR3 reads TGTGCCAGCCGGTTACTAGCGGGGGGCGAGCAGTACTTC.

V and J are TRBV5-1 and TRBJ1-6; 10 bases map to TRBD1. Germline CDR1 and CDR2: SGHRS and YFSETQ. V was pared by 0 bases and J by 9 bases, with 3 bases of the junction left unmatched. The CDR3 runs 15 residues. Here the CDR3 DNA reads TGCGCCAGCAGCTTGGAGGGACAGGGGTTTTCACCCCTCCACTTT. Protein product: CASSLEGQGFSPLHF.